This TCR beta chain was found in a study of shared clonotypes between healthy human individuals. Across the study: Per-donor plates numbered three CD4 naive, three CD4 memory, two CD8 naive and one CD8 memory. Study-level points and caveats: All-four-donor shared clonotypes had higher generation probabilities than non-shared clonotypes did.

Investigators spread the genomic DNA of each subset evenly over several immunoSEQ plates. Some clones are missing from TCRdb's copy, which holds only in-frame ones; the method was immunoSEQ multiplex PCR. This table has 1,500,000 or so clones, approximately 98.5% appearing once. For this clone: Its antigen remains unknown.

The CDR3 covers 12 residues. CDR1 LGHNT and CDR2 FRNRAP come from the germline V gene. V was trimmed by 2 bases and J by 8 bases, leaving 9 bases between them. J is TRBJ1-1 and V is TRBV12-5, with D hard to call. Sequencing used naive CD4+ T cells sorted from blood. Noted subset: CD45RA+ positively selected. The receptor comes from a man aged 30 to 39 in good health. CDR3 DNA: TGTGCTAGTGGTTTGCAGGACGGCGAAGCTTTCTTT. This encodes CASGLQDGEAFF.